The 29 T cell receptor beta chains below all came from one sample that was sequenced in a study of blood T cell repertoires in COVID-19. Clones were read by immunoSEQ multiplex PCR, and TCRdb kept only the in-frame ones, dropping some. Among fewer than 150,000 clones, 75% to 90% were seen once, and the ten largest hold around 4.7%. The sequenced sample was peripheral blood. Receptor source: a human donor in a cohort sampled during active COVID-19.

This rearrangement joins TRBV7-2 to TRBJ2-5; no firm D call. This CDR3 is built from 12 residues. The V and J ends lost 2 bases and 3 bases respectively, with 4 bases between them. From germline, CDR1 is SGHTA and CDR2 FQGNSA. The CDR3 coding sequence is TGTGCCAGCAGCTTACGAGAAGAGACCCAGTACTTC. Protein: CASSLREETQYF. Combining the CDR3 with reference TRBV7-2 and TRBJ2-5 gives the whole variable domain GAGVSQSPSNKVTEKGKDVELRCDPISGHTALYWYRQSLGQGLEFLIYFQGNSAPDKSGLPSDRFSAERTGGSVSTLTIQRTQQEDSAVYLCASSLREETQYFGPGTRLLVL.

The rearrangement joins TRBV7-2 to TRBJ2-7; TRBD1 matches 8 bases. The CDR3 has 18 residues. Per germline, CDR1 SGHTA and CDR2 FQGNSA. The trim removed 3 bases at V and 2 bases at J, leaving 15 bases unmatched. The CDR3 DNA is TGTGCCAGCAGCTTTAGGGGACCTTCGTCGGACAGGGCCTACGAGCAGTACGTC. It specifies CASSFRGPSSDRAYEQYV.

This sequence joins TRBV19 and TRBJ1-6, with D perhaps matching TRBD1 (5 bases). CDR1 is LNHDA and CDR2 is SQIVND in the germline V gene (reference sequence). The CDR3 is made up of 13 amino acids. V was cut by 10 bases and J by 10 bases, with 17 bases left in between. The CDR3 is CATTGAPTSPLHF. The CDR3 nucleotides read TGTGCCACTACTGGGGCGCCAACCTCACCCCTCCACTTT.

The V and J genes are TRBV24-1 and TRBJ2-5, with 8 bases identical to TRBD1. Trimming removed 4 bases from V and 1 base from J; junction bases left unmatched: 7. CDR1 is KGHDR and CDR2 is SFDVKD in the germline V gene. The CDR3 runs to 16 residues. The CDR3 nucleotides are TGTGCCACCAGTGACCGGGGACAGGTCTTCCAAGAGACCCAGTACTTC. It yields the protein CATSDRGQVFQETQYF.

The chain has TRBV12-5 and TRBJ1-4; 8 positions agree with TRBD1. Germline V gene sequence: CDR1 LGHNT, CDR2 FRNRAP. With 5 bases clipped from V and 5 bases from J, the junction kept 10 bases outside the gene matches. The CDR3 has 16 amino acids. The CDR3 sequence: CASGEGQEGRNEKLFF. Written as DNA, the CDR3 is TGTGCTAGTGGTGAGGGACAGGAGGGTAGGAATGAAAAACTGTTTTTT.

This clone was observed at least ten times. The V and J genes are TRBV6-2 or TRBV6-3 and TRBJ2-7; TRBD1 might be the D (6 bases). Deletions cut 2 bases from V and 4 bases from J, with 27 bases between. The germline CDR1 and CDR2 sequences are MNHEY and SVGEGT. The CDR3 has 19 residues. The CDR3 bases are TGTGCCAGCAGTTACACGGCAGGGCGAACTCATATGGGACAATACGAGCAGTACTTC. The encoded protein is CASSYTAGRTHMGQYEQYF.

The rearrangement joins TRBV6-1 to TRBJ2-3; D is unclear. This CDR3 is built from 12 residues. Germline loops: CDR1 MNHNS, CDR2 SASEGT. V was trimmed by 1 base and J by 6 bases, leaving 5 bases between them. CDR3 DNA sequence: TGTGCCAGCAGTGAAGACTACGATACGCAGTATTTT. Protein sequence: CASSEDYDTQYF.

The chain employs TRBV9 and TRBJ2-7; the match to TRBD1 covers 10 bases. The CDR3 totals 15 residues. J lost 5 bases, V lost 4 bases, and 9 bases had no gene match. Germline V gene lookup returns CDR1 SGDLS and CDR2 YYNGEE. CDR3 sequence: CASSSVGTGEDEQYF. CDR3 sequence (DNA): TGTGCCAGCAGCTCGGTGGGGACAGGGGAAGACGAGCAGTACTTC.

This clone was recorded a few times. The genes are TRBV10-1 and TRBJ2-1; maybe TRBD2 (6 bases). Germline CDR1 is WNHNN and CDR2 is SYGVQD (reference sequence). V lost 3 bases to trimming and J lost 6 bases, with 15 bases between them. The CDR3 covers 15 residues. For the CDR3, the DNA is TGCGCCAGCAGTGAAGTCCTCGGAGGGGTCAATGAGCAGTTCTTC. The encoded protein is CASSEVLGGVNEQFF.

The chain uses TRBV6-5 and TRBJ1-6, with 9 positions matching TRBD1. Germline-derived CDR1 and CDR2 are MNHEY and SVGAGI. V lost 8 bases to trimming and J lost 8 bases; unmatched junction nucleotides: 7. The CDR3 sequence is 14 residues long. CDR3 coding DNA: TGTGCCAGCCACACAGGGGGCCTGGATTCACCCCTCCACTTT. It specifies CASHTGGLDSPLHF.

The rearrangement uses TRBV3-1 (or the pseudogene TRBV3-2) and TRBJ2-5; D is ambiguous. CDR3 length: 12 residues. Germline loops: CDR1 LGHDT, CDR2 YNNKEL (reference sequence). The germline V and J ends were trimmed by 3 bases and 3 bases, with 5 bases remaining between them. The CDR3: CASSHGEETQYF. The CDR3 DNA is TGTGCCAGCAGCCACGGAGAAGAGACCCAGTACTTC.

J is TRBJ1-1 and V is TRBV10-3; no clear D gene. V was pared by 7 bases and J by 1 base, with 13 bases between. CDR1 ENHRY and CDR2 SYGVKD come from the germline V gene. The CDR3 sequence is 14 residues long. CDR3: CAIKQSQKNTEAFF. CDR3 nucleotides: TGTGCCATCAAACAGTCCCAGAAGAACACTGAAGCTTTCTTT.

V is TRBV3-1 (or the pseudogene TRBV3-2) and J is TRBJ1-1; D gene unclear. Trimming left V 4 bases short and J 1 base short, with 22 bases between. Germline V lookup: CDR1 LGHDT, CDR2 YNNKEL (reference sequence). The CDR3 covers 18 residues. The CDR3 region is CASSPDVRAWYPNTEAFF. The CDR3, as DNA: TGTGCCAGCAGCCCCGACGTGAGGGCCTGGTACCCGAACACTGAAGCTTTCTTT.

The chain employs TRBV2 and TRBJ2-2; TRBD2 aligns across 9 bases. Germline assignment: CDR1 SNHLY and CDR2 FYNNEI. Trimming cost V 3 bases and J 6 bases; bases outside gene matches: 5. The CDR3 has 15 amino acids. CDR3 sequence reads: CASSDSGRRAGELFF. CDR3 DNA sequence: TGTGCCAGCAGTGATAGCGGGAGACGGGCCGGGGAGCTGTTTTTT. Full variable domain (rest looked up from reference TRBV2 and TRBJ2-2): EPEVTQTPSHQVTQMGQEVILRCVPISNHLYFYWYRQILGQKVEFLVSFYNNEISEKSEIFDDQFSVERPDGSNFTLKIRSTKLEDSAMYFCASSDSGRRAGELFFGEGSRLTVL.

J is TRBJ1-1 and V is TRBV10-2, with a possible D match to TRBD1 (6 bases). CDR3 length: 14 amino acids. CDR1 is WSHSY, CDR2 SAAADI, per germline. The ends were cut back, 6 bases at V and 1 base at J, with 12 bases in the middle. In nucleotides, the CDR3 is TGCGCCAGCAGACAGGGAATTGAGAACACTGAAGCTTTCTTT. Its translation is CASRQGIENTEAFF.

The CDR3 bases are TGTGCCAGTCAACTAGCGGGGGCCTACAATGAGCAGTTCTTC. Translated, it gives CASQLAGAYNEQFF. The chain uses TRBV3-1 (or the pseudogene TRBV3-2) and TRBJ2-1, with TRBD2 matching over 11 bases. The CDR3 length is 14 residues. The V segment lost 9 bases and the J segment 2 bases; nucleotides outside the gene matches: 3. CDR1 is LGHDT and CDR2 is YNNKEL in the germline V gene (reference sequence).

The CDR3 sequence: CASSLTGVGETQYF. CDR3 DNA sequence: TGTGCCAGCAGCTTAACAGGGGTAGGAGAGACCCAGTACTTC. The chain has TRBV11-2 and TRBJ2-5; 7 bases are a match to TRBD1. J was trimmed by 4 bases and V by 2 bases; bases with no gene match: 4. Germline values: CDR1 SGHAT, CDR2 FQNNGV. The CDR3 consists of 14 residues.

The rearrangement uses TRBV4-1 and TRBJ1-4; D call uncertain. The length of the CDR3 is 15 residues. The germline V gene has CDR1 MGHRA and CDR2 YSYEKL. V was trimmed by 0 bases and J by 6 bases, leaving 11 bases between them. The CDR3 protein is CASSQDAERDEKLFF. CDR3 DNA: TGCGCCAGCAGCCAAGATGCAGAGAGGGATGAAAAACTGTTTTTT.

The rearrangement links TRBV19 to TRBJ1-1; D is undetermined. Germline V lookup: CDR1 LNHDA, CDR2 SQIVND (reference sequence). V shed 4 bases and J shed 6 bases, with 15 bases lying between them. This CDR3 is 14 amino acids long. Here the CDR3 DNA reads TGTGCCAGTAGTAGTGGGGAGGGAGGGTCTGAAGCTTTCTTT. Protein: CASSSGEGGSEAFF.

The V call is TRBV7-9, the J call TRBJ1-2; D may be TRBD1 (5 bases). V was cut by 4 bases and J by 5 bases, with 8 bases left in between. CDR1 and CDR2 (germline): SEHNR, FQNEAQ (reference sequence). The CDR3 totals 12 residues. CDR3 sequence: CASSSQEYGYTF. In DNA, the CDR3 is TGTGCCAGCAGCTCACAGGAGTATGGCTACACCTTC. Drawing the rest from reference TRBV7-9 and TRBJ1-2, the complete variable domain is DTGVSQNPRHKITKRGQNVTFRCDPISEHNRLYWYRQTLGQGPEFLTYFQNEAQLEKSRLLSDRFSAERPKGSFSTLEIQRTEQGDSAMYLCASSSQEYGYTFGSGTRLTVV.

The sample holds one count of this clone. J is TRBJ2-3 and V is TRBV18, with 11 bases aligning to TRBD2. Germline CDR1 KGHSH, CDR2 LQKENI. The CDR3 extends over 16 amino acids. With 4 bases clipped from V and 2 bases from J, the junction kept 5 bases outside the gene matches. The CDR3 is CASSQLAGGDTDTQYF. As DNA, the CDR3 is TGTGCCAGCTCACAGCTAGCGGGGGGCGACACAGATACGCAGTATTTT.

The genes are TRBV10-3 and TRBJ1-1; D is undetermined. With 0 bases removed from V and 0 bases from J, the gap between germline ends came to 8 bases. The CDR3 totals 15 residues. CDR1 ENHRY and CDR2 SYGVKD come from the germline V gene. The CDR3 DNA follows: TGTGCCATCAGTGAGTCGTTAGCCGTGAACACTGAAGCTTTCTTT. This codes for CAISESLAVNTEAFF.

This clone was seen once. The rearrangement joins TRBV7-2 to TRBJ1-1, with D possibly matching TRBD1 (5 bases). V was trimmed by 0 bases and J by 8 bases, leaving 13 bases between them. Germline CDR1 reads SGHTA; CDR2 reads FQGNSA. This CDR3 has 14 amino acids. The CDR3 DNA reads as TGTGCCAGCAGCTTAGCGTTCGGGGGTAGGGAAGCTTTCTTT. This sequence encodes CASSLAFGGREAFF.

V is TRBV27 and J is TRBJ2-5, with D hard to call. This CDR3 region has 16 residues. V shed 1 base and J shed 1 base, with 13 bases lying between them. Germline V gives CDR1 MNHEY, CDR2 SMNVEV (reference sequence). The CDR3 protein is CASSLWATSSQETQYF. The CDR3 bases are TGTGCCAGCAGTTTATGGGCAACATCAAGCCAAGAGACCCAGTACTTC.

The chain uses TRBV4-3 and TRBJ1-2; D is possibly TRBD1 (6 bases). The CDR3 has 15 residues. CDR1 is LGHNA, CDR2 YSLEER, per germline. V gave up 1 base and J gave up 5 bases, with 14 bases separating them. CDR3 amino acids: CASSQAYRDGYGYTF. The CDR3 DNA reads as TGCGCCAGCAGCCAAGCCTACAGGGATGGATATGGCTACACCTTC.

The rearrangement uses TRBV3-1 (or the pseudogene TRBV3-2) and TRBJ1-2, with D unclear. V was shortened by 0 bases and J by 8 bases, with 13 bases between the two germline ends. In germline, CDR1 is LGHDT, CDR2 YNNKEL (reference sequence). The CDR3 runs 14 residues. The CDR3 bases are TGTGCCAGCAGCCAAGATTCTCCGCGAGGGGGCTACACCTTC. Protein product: CASSQDSPRGGYTF.

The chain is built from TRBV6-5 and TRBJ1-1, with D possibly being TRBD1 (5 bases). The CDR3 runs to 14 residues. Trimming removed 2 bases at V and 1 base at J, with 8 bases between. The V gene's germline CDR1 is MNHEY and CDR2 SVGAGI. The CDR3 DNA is TGTGCCAGCAGTTACCAGGGTAGGAACACTGAAGCTTTCTTT. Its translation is CASSYQGRNTEAFF.

The CDR3 DNA is TGTGCCAGCAGCCAATCCCTGTTCAGGGGGCGGAAGGATGAGCAGTTCTTC. Its protein product is CASSQSLFRGRKDEQFF. V and J are TRBV3-1 (or the pseudogene TRBV3-2) and TRBJ2-1; 8 nucleotides line up with TRBD1. There are 17 residues in the CDR3. Germline V gene data show CDR1 as LGHDT and CDR2 as YNNKEL (reference sequence). Germline trimming cut 2 bases from V and 8 bases from J; bases unmatched to any gene: 14.

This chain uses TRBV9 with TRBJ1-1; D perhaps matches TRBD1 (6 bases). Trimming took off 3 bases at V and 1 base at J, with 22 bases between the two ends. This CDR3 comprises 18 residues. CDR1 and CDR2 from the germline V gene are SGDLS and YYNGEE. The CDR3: CASSGGGGADLRNTEAFF. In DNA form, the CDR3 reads TGTGCCAGCAGCGGAGGAGGGGGGGCAGACCTCAGGAACACTGAAGCTTTCTTT.